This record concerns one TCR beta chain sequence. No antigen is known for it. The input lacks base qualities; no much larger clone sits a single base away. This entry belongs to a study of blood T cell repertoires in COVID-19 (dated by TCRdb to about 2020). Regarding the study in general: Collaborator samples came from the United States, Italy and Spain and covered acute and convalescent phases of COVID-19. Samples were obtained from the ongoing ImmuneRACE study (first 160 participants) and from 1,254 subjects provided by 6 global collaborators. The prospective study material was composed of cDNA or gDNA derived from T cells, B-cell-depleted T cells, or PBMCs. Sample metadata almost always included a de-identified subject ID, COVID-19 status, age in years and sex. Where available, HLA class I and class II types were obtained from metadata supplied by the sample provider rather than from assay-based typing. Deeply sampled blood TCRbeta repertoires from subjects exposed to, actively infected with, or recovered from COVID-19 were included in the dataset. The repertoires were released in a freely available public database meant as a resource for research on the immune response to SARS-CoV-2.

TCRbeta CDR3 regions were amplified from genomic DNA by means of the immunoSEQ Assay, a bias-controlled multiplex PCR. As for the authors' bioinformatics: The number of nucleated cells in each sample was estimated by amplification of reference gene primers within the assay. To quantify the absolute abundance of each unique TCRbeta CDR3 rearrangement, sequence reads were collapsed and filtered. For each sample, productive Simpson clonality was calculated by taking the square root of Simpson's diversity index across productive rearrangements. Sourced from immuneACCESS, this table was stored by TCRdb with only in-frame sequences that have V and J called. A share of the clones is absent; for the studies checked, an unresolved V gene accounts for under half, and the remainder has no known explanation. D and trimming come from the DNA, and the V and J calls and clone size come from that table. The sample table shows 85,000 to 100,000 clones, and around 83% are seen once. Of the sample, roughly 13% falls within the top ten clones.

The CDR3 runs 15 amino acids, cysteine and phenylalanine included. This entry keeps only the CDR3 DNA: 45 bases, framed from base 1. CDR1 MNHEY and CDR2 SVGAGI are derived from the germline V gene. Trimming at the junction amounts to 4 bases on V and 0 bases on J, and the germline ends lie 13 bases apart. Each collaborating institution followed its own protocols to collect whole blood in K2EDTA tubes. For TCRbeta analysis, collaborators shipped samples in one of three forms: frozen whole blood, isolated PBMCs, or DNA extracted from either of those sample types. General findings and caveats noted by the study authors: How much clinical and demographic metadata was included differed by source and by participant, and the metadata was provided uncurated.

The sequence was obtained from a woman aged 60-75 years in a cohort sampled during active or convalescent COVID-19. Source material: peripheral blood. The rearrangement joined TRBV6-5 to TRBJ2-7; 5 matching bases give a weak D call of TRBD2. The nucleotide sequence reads TGTGCCAGCAGTTCGGACTTCACCCCCTCCTACGAGCAGTACTTC. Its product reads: CASSSDFTPSYEQYF.